The sequence of this T cell receptor (beta chain) was determined in a study of blood T cell repertoires in COVID-19. In the authors' workflow: Estimates of nucleated cell counts were drawn from the amplification of reference gene primers. TCRdb's copy holds only in-frame clones and misses some; the assay was immunoSEQ multiplex PCR. That table gives V, J and clone size, and the DNA gave D and trimming. The sample carries approximately 300,000 clones, around 87% recorded once. Germline V gene data show CDR1 as LNHDA and CDR2 as SQIVND (reference sequence). V lost 1 base to trimming and J lost 5 bases; unmatched junction nucleotides: 7. The CDR3 contains 16 residues. This clone has just one count.

The sequenced sample consisted of peripheral blood. The source is a man between 18 and 35 years old with active or convalescent COVID-19. The V call is TRBV19, the J call TRBJ2-5; 10 nucleotides match TRBD2. The CDR3 reads CASSIGGAGGQETQYF. CDR3 sequence (DNA): TGTGCCAGTAGTATAGGAGGAGCGGGGGGGCAGGAGACCCAGTACTTC. Full variable domain (missing parts from reference TRBV19 and TRBJ2-5): DGGITQSPKYLFRKEGQNVTLSCEQNLNHDAMYWYRQDPGQGLRLIYYSQIVNDFQKGDIAEGYSVSREKKESFPLTVTSAQKNPTAFYLCASSIGGAGGQETQYFGPGTRLLVL.